Each of the 14 T cell receptor beta chains below was sequenced from the same sample in a study of T cell responses to AZD1222 COVID-19 vaccine. Profiling relied on immunoSEQ multiplex PCR, and the TCRdb table lists in-frame clones only, not all of them. The sample has 75,000 or so clones; approximately 90% are singletons. The sample consisted of peripheral blood, taken 28 days after the second AZD1222 dose. These receptors all stem from an adult who received the AZD1222 COVID-19 vaccine.

This chain links TRBV27 with TRBJ2-1; a weak D match, TRBD2 (6 bases). Trimming pared 2 bases from V and 1 base from J, leaving 27 bases between. From germline, CDR1 is MNHEY and CDR2 SMNVEV (reference sequence). This CDR3 is built from 21 residues. The CDR3 nucleotides read TGTGCCAGCAGTTTAGTAGGCCGGGACCCGAGAGCGGGTCTTTCCTACAATGAGCAGTTCTTC. Its protein is CASSLVGRDPRAGLSYNEQFF.

V usage is TRBV19 and J usage is TRBJ1-5; tentatively, D is TRBD1 (5 bases). V dropped 8 bases and J dropped 2 bases, with 13 bases sitting between them. This CDR3 spans 14 amino acids. Germline V gives CDR1 LNHDA, CDR2 SQIVND (reference sequence). The DNA for the CDR3 is TGTGCCAGTCGTGGATTGGGGGGCAATCAGCCCCAGCATTTT. Residues: CASRGLGGNQPQHF.

V usage is TRBV19 and J usage is TRBJ2-1; 7 nucleotides agree with TRBD2. Germline CDR1 reads LNHDA; CDR2 reads SQIVND (reference sequence). The CDR3 spans 16 residues. J was trimmed by 4 bases and V by 8 bases; bases with no gene match: 14. The CDR3 loop reads CASAVGGASGYNEQFF. Here the CDR3 DNA reads TGTGCCAGTGCAGTGGGAGGGGCTAGCGGTTACAATGAGCAGTTCTTC. Variable domain in full (rest from reference TRBV19 and TRBJ2-1): DGGITQSPKYLFRKEGQNVTLSCEQNLNHDAMYWYRQDPGQGLRLIYYSQIVNDFQKGDIAEGYSVSREKKESFPLTVTSAQKNPTAFYLCASAVGGASGYNEQFFGPGTRLTVL.

This clone was seen only once. Other DNA sequences in this sample translate to the same CDR3. The genes are TRBV6-5 and TRBJ1-1, with 8 bases identical to TRBD1. Germline loops: CDR1 MNHEY, CDR2 SVGAGI. V was clipped by 6 bases and J by 1 base; unmatched bases: 4. The CDR3 is 14 residues long. CDR3 DNA sequence: TGTGCCAGCAGCTCAGGACAGGGGAACACTGAAGCTTTCTTT. This translates into CASSSGQGNTEAFF.

CDR3 amino acids: CASSLGMDTDEQFF. The CDR3 DNA sequence: TGTGCCAGCAGCTTGGGTATGGACACGGATGAGCAGTTCTTC. J is TRBJ2-1 and V is TRBV5-4; the D gene is possibly TRBD1 (5 bases). From germline, CDR1 is SGHNT and CDR2 YYREEE (reference sequence). The CDR3 loop spans 14 amino acids. V lost 0 bases to trimming and J lost 8 bases, with 12 bases between them.

The V gene is TRBV30, the J gene TRBJ2-2; D gene unclear. This CDR3 spans 11 amino acids. Trimming shortened V by 4 bases and J by 6 bases, and 6 bases separated the two germline ends. CDR1 and CDR2 (germline): GTSNPN, SVGIG (reference sequence). The CDR3 region is CAWKWAGELFF. The DNA for the CDR3 is TGTGCCTGGAAGTGGGCCGGGGAGCTGTTTTTT.

V gene TRBV19 combines with J gene TRBJ2-1; TRBD2 might be the D (6 bases). This CDR3 has 17 amino acids. V dropped 0 bases and J dropped 0 bases, with 12 bases sitting between them. In germline, CDR1 is LNHDA, CDR2 SQIVND (reference sequence). In DNA, the CDR3 is TGTGCCAGTAGTATAGAAACTAGCAGAAGCTCCTACAATGAGCAGTTCTTC. It specifies CASSIETSRSSYNEQFF.

The CDR3 region is CASSRGIGNSPLHF. As DNA, the CDR3 is TGTGCCAGCAGCAGGGGCATTGGTAATTCACCCCTCCACTTT. This chain joins TRBV11-2 and TRBJ1-6; TRBD1 might be the D (5 bases). The length of the CDR3 is 14 residues. Trimming removed 5 bases from V and 6 bases from J, with 11 bases in between. Germline assignment: CDR1 SGHAT and CDR2 FQNNGV. Complete variable domain (other parts from reference TRBV11-2 and TRBJ1-6): EAGVAQSPRYKIIEKRQSVAFWCNPISGHATLYWYQQILGQGPKLLIQFQNNGVVDDSQLPKDRFSAERLKGVDSTLKIQPAKLEDSAVYLCASSRGIGNSPLHFGNGTRLTVT.

The rearrangement uses TRBV12-3 or TRBV12-4 and TRBJ2-7, with unresolved D. Trimming took off 5 bases at V and 4 bases at J, with 12 bases between the two ends. This CDR3 comprises 13 residues. CDR3 in amino acids: CASSPQSAYEQYF. CDR3 nucleotides: TGTGCCAGCAGTCCCCAGTCGGCATACGAGCAGTACTTC.

In DNA form, the CDR3 reads TGTGCCAGGGCGACAGGGGGCAATGGCTACACCTTC. It is translated as CARATGGNGYTF. V gene TRBV13 combines with J gene TRBJ1-2; 10 bases match TRBD1. CDR1 PRHDT and CDR2 FYEKMQ come from the germline V gene (reference sequence). The CDR3 contains 12 residues. V shed 9 bases and J 6 bases; nucleotides not matched to a gene: 4.

V usage is TRBV5-1 and J usage is TRBJ1-2; 7 nucleotides agree with TRBD1. CDR1 is SGHRS and CDR2 is YFSETQ in the germline V gene. Trimming cost V 4 bases and J 6 bases; bases outside gene matches: 9. The CDR3 is 14 residues long. The CDR3 sequence is CASSLGQATHGYTF. In nucleotides, the CDR3 is TGCGCCAGCAGCCTAGGACAGGCGACACATGGCTACACCTTC.

The V call is TRBV7-6, the J call TRBJ2-1; maybe TRBD2 (6 bases). Trimming pared 5 bases from V and 8 bases from J, leaving 19 bases between. The CDR3 consists of 15 residues. The germline V gene encodes CDR1 SGHVS and CDR2 FNYEAQ. CDR3 in amino acids: CASSQEVVPGDEQFF. In DNA form, the CDR3 reads TGTGCCAGCAGCCAAGAGGTCGTCCCGGGGGATGAGCAGTTCTTC. The full variable domain, rest sourced from reference TRBV7-6 and TRBJ2-1, is GAGVSQSPRYKVTKRGQDVALRCDPISGHVSLYWYRQALGQGPEFLTYFNYEAQQDKSGLPNDRFSAERPEGSISTLTIQRTEQRDSAMYRCASSQEVVPGDEQFFGPGTRLTVL.

The J gene is TRBJ2-2, the V gene TRBV30; D perhaps matches TRBD2 (5 bases). V was shortened by 6 bases and J by 3 bases, with 14 bases between the two germline ends. The CDR3 is 14 residues long. Germline loops: CDR1 GTSNPN, CDR2 SVGIG (reference sequence). CDR3 sequence (DNA): TGTGCCTGCCAGACTATAGACGACACCGGGGAGCTGTTTTTT. Protein sequence: CACQTIDDTGELFF.

The chain carries TRBV5-3 and TRBJ2-5, with D possibly being TRBD2 (5 bases). TRBV5-3 is marked as an open reading frame, function uncertain. V dropped 1 base and J dropped 0 bases, with 7 bases sitting between them. This CDR3 has 14 amino acids. CDR3 loop: CARSLRGNQETQYF. Written as DNA, the CDR3 is TGTGCCAGAAGCTTGAGAGGGAACCAAGAGACCCAGTACTTC.